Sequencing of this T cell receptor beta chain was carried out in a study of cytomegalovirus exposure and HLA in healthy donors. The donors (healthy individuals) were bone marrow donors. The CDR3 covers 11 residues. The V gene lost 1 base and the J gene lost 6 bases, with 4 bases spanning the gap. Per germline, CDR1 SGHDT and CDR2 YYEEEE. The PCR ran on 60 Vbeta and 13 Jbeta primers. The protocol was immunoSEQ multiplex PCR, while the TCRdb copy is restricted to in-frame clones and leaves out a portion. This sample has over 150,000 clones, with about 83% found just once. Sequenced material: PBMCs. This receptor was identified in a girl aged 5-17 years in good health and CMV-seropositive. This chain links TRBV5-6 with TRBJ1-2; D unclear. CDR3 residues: CASSLLHGYTF. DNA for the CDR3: TGTGCCAGCAGCTTGCTCCATGGCTACACCTTC.